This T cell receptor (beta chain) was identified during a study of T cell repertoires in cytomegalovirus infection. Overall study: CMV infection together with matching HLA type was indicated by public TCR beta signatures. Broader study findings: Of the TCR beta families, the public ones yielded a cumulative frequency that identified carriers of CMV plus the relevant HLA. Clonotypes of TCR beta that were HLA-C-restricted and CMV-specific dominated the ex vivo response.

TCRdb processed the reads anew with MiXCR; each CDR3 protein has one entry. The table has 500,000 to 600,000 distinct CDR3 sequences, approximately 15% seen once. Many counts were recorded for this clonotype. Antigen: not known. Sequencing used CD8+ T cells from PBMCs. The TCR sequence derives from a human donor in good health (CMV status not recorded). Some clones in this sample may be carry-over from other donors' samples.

CDR3 amino acids: CASSPLLTGIYTDTQYF. In nucleotides, the CDR3 is TGTGCCAGCAGTCCACTTCTGACCGGGATCTACACAGATACGCAGTATTTT. V and J are TRBV28 and TRBJ2-3; a weak D match, TRBD2 (5 bases). The CDR3 covers 17 residues. The germline V gene encodes CDR1 MDHEN and CDR2 SYDVKM. V was shortened by 5 bases and J by 2 bases, with 20 bases between the two germline ends.